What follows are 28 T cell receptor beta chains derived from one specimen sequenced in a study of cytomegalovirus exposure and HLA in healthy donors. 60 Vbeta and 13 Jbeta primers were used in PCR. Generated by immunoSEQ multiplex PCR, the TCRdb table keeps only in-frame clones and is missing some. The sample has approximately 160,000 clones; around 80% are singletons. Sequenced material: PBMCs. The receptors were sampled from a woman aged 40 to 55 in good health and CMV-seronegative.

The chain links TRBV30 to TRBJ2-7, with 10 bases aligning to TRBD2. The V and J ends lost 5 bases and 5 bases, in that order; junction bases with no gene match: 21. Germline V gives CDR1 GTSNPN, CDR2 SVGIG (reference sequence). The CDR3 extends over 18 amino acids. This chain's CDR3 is CAWRKEGASGSFFNEQYF. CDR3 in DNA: TGTGCCTGGCGGAAGGAAGGGGCTAGCGGGAGTTTTTTCAACGAGCAGTACTTC.

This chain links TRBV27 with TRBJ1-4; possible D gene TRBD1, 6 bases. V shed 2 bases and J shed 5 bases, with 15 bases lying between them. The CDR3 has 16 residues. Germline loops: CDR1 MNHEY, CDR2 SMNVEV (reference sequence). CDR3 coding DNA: TGTGCCAGCAGTTTAGATCCTGGGACAATCAATGAAAAACTGTTTTTT. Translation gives CASSLDPGTINEKLFF.

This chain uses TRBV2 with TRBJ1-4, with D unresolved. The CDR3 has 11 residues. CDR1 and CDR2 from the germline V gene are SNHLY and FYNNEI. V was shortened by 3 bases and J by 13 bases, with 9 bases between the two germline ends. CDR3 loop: CASSEEVGLFF. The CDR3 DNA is TGTGCCAGCAGTGAGGAGGTCGGACTGTTTTTT.

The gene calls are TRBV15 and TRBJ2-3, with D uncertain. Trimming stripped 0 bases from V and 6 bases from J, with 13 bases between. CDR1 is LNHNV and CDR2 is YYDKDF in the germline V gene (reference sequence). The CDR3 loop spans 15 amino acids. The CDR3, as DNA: TGTGCCACCAGCAGAGATAACGACCCCGGGGATACGCAGTATTTT. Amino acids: CATSRDNDPGDTQYF.

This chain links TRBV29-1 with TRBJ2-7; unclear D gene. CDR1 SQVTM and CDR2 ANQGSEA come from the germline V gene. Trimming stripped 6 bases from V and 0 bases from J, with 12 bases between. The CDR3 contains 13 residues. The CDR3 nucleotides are TGCAGCGTATGCCCGGCGGACTCCTACGAGCAGTACTTC. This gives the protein CSVCPADSYEQYF.

CDR3: CASSFGGRGYGYTF. CDR3 coding DNA: TGTGCCAGCAGCTTTGGAGGTCGTGGGTATGGCTACACCTTC. The chain recombines TRBV5-8 with TRBJ1-2; D uncertain. CDR1 and CDR2 (germline): SGHTS, YDEGEE. V was pared by 2 bases and J by 5 bases, with 13 bases between. This CDR3 is built from 14 residues.

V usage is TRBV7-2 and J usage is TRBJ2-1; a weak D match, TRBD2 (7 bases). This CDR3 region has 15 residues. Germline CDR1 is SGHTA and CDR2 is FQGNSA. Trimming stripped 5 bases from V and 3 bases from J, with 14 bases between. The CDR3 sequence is CASSRGGGGYNEQFF. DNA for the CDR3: TGTGCCAGCAGCAGGGGGGGAGGGGGCTACAATGAGCAGTTCTTC.

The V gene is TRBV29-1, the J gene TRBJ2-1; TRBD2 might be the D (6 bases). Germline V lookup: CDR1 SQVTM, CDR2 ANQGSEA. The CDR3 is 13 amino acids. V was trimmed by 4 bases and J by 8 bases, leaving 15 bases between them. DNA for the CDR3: TGCAGCGTTGTCATTTTTGGGGAGGATGAGCAGTTCTTC. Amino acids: CSVVIFGEDEQFF.

CDR3 loop: CASTHMADRTNSPLHF. The CDR3 bases are TGTGCCAGCACCCATATGGCGGACAGGACTAATTCACCCCTCCACTTT. The chain is built from TRBV28 and TRBJ1-6; 7 bases fit TRBD1. V shed 7 bases, J shed 6 bases, and the junction held 12 bases outside the gene matches. The CDR3 loop spans 16 amino acids. Germline V gene sequence: CDR1 MDHEN, CDR2 SYDVKM.

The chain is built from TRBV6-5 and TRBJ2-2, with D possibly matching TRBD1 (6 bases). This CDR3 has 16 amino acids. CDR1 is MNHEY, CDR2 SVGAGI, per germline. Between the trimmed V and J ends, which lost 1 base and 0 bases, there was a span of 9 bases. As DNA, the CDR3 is TGTGCCAGCAGTTACTGGGGGCCTCCGAACACCGGGGAGCTGTTTTTT. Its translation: CASSYWGPPNTGELFF.

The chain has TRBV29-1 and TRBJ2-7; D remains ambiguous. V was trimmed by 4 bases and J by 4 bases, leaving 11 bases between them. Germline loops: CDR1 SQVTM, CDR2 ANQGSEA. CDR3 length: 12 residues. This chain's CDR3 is CSVGIGLYEQYF. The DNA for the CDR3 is TGCAGCGTTGGCATCGGTCTGTACGAGCAGTACTTC.

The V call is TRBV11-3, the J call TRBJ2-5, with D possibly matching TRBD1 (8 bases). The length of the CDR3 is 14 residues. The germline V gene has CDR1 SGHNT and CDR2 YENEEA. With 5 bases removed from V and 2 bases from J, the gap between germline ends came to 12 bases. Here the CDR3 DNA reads TGTGCCAGCAGCATACAGGGGGGGCAAGAGACCCAGTACTTC. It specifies CASSIQGGQETQYF.

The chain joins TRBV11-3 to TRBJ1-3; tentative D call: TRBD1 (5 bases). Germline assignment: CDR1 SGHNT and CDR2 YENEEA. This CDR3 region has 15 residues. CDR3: CATQGRESSGNTIYF. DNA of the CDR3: TGTGCTACTCAAGGCAGGGAATCCTCTGGAAACACCATATATTTT.

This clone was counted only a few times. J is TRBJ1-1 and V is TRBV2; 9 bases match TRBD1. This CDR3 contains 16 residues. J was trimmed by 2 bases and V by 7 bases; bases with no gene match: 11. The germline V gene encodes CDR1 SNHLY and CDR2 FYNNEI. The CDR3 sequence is CASTPGQGRGNTEAFF. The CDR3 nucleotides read TGTGCCAGCACCCCGGGACAGGGACGCGGAAACACTGAAGCTTTCTTT.

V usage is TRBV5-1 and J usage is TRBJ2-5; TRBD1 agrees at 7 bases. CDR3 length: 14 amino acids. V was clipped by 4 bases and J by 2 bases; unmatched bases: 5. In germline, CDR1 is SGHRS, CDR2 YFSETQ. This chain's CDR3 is CASSQGQSQETQYF. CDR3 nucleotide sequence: TGCGCCAGCAGCCAGGGACAGTCACAAGAGACCCAGTACTTC.

CDR3: CASSLEWTSHEQYF. In DNA, the CDR3 is TGTGCCAGCAGCTTAGAGTGGACTAGCCACGAGCAGTACTTC. The genes are TRBV7-8 and TRBJ2-7, with 8 bases that match TRBD2. In germline, CDR1 is SGHVS, CDR2 FQNEAQ. The V and J ends lost 1 base and 5 bases, in that order; junction bases with no gene match: 4. The CDR3 spans 14 residues. Combining the CDR3 with reference TRBV7-8 and TRBJ2-7 gives the whole variable domain GAGVSQSPRYKVAKRGQDVALRCDPISGHVSLFWYQQALGQGPEFLTYFQNEAQLDKSGLPSDRFFAERPEGSVSTLKIQRTQQEDSAVYLCASSLEWTSHEQYFGPGTRLTVT.

In DNA, the CDR3 is TGCAGCGTCACCCCAGCAGCGGGAGTCCAAGAGACCCAGTACTTC. Protein product: CSVTPAAGVQETQYF. The rearrangement links TRBV29-1 to TRBJ2-5, with TRBD2 identical over 8 bases. V dropped 6 bases and J dropped 1; count of bases not matched to a gene: 10. The germline CDR1 and CDR2 sequences are SQVTM and ANQGSEA. CDR3 length: 15 amino acids.

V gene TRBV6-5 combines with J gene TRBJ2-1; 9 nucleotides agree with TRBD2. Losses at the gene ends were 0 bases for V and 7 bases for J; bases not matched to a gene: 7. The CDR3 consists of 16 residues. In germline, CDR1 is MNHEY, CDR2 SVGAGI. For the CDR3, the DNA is TGTGCCAGCAGTTACTCGTCAAGCGGGAGGATAAATGAGCAGTTCTTC. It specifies CASSYSSSGRINEQFF.

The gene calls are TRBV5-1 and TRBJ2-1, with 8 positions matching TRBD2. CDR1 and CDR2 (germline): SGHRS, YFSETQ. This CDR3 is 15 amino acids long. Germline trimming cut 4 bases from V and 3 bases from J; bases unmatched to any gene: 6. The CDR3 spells CASSPLAGSYNEQFF. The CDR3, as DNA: TGCGCCAGCAGCCCCTTAGCGGGGAGCTACAATGAGCAGTTCTTC.

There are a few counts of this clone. CDR3 sequence: CASGPPSANVLTF. The CDR3 DNA sequence: TGTGCTAGTGGCCCCCCCTCGGCCAACGTCCTGACTTTC. V gene TRBV12-5 combines with J gene TRBJ2-6, with unresolved D. CDR1 LGHNT and CDR2 FRNRAP come from the germline V gene. Deletions cut 6 bases from V and 6 bases from J, with 9 bases between. CDR3 length: 13 amino acids. Using reference TRBV12-5 and TRBJ2-6 for the parts outside the CDR3, the full variable domain is DARVTQTPRHKVTEMGQEVTMRCQPILGHNTVFWYRQTMMQGLELLAYFRNRAPLDDSGMPKDRFSAEMPDATLATLKIQPSEPRDSAVYFCASGPPSANVLTFGAGSRLTVL.

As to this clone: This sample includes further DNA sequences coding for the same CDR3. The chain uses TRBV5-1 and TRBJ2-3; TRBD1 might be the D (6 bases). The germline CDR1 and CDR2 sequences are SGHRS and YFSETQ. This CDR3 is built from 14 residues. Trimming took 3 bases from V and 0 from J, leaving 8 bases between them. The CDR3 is CASSSGQSTDTQYF. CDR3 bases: TGCGCCAGCAGCTCGGGACAAAGCACAGATACGCAGTATTTT.

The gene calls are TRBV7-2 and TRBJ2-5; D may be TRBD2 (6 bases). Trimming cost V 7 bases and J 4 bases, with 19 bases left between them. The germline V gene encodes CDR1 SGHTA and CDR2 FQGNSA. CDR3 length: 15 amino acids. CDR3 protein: CASKGTFGGSETQYF. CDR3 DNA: TGTGCCAGCAAGGGGACGTTCGGGGGATCAGAGACCCAGTACTTC. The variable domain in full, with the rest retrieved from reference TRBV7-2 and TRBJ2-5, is GAGVSQSPSNKVTEKGKDVELRCDPISGHTALYWYRQSLGQGLEFLIYFQGNSAPDKSGLPSDRFSAERTGGSVSTLTIQRTQQEDSAVYLCASKGTFGGSETQYFGPGTRLLVL.

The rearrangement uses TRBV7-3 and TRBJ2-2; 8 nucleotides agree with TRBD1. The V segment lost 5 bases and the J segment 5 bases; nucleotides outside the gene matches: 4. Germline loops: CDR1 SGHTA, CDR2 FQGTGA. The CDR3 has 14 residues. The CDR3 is CASSPGQETGELFF. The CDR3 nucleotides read TGTGCCAGCAGCCCGGGACAGGAGACCGGGGAGCTGTTTTTT. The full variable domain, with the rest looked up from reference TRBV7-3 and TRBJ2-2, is GAGVSQTPSNKVTEKGKYVELRCDPISGHTALYWYRQSLGQGPEFLIYFQGTGAADDSGLPNDRFFAVRPEGSVSTLKIQRTERGDSAVYLCASSPGQETGELFFGEGSRLTVL.

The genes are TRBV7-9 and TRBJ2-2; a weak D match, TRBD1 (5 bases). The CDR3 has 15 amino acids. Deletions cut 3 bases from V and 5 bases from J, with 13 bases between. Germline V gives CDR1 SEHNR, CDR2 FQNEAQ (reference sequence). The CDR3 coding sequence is TGTGCCAGCAGCTTTAAGGGGAAGGAAACCGGGGAGCTGTTTTTT. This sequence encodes CASSFKGKETGELFF.

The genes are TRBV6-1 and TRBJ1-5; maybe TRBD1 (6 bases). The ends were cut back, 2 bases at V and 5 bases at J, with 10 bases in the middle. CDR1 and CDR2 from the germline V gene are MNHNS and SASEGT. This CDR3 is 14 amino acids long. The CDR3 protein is CASSERGGDQPQHF. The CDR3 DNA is TGTGCCAGCAGTGAAAGAGGGGGAGATCAGCCCCAGCATTTT.

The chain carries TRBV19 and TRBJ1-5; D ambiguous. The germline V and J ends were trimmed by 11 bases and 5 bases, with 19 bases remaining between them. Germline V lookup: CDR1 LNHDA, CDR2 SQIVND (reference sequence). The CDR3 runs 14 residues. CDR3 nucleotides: TGTGCCTCCCAATTGAGGCCTCATGATCAGCCCCAGCATTTT. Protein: CASQLRPHDQPQHF.

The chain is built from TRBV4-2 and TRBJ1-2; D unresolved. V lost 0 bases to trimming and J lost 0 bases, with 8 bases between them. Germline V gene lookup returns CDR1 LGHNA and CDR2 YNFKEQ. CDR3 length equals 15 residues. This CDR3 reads CASSQDAGPNYGYTF. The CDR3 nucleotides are TGTGCCAGCAGCCAAGATGCAGGCCCTAACTATGGCTACACCTTC.

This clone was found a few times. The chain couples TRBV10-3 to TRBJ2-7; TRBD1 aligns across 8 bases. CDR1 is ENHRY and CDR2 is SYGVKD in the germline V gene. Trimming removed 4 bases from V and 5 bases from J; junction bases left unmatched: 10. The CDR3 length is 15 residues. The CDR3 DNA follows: TGTGCCATCAGTGCCCCGGACAGGGAATTTGACGAGCAGTACTTC. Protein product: CAISAPDREFDEQYF.